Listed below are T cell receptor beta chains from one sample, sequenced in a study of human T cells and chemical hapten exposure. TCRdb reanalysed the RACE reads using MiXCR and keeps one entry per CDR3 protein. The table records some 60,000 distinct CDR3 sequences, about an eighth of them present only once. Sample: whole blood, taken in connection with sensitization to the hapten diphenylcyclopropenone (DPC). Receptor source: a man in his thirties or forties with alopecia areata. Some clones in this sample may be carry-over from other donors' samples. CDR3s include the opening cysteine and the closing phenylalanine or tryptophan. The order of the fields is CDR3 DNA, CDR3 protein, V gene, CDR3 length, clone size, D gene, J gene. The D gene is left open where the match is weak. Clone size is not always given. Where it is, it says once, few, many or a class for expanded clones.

CDR3 DNA: TGTGCCAGCAGCCCTTTCACAGGGGGCGTCGATTCACCCCTCCACTTT
CDR3 protein: CASSPFTGGVDSPLHF
V gene: TRBV7-8
CDR3 length: 16
clone size: many
D gene: TRBD1
J gene: TRBJ1-6

CDR3 DNA: TGTGCCAGCAGCTTAGCGCATTGGCGGGGGGGCTCAGATACGCAGTATTTT
CDR3 protein: CASSLAHWRGGSDTQYF
V gene: TRBV7-8
CDR3 length: 17
clone size: many
D gene: TRBD2
J gene: TRBJ2-3

CDR3 DNA: TGTGCCAGCAGCTCCGGACTAGCGGGGGGCTTAAGCACAGATACGCAGTATTTT
CDR3 protein: CASSSGLAGGLSTDTQYF
V gene: TRBV7-2
CDR3 length: 18
clone size: few
D gene: TRBD2
J gene: TRBJ2-3

CDR3 DNA: TGTGCCAGTAGTATATCCGGGACATACAACACCGGGGAGCTGTTTTTT
CDR3 protein: CASSISGTYNTGELFF
V gene: TRBV19
CDR3 length: 16
clone size: many
D gene: NA
J gene: TRBJ2-2

CDR3 DNA: TGCGCCAGCAGGGACGAGGCTAGCACAGATACGCAGTATTTT
CDR3 protein: CASRDEASTDTQYF
V gene: TRBV5-1
CDR3 length: 14
clone size: NA
D gene: NA
J gene: TRBJ2-3

CDR3 DNA: TGTGCCAGCAGCTTACACGTTAGCAATGAGCAGTTCTTC
CDR3 protein: CASSLHVSNEQFF
V gene: TRBV5-6
CDR3 length: 13
clone size: NA
D gene: NA
J gene: TRBJ2-1

CDR3 DNA: TGTGCCAGCAGTTTGGGTCAGCCCCAGCATTTT
CDR3 protein: CASSLGQPQHF
V gene: TRBV12-3/TRBV12-4
CDR3 length: 11
clone size: NA
D gene: NA
J gene: TRBJ1-5

CDR3 DNA: TGTGCCAGCAACAAGGGGGCACAGCCCCAGCATTTT
CDR3 protein: CASNKGAQPQHF
V gene: TRBV28
CDR3 length: 12
clone size: few
D gene: TRBD1
J gene: TRBJ1-5

CDR3 DNA: TGCAGTGCTAGAGATGATCGGACAGGGGGAATAACCCAGTACTTC
CDR3 protein: CSARDDRTGGITQYF
V gene: TRBV20-1
CDR3 length: 15
clone size: NA
D gene: TRBD1
J gene: TRBJ2-5

CDR3 DNA: TGTGCCAGCAGTCTAGAGTCCAATTCACCCCTCCACTTT
CDR3 protein: CASSLESNSPLHF
V gene: TRBV2
CDR3 length: 13
clone size: NA
D gene: NA
J gene: TRBJ1-6

CDR3 DNA: TGTGCCAGCAGCTCAAACGGATATAATTCACCCCTCCACTTT
CDR3 protein: CASSSNGYNSPLHF
V gene: TRBV9
CDR3 length: 14
clone size: NA
D gene: NA
J gene: TRBJ1-6

CDR3 DNA: TGCAGTGCCACCGAGTTGGGGAAAGAGACCCAGTACTTC
CDR3 protein: CSATELGKETQYF
V gene: TRBV20-1
CDR3 length: 13
clone size: many
D gene: NA
J gene: TRBJ2-5

CDR3 DNA: TGTGCCAGCTCACCTGACAGGGGGCGCGCGCAAGAGACCCAGTACTTC
CDR3 protein: CASSPDRGRAQETQYF
V gene: TRBV18
CDR3 length: 16
clone size: NA
D gene: TRBD1
J gene: TRBJ2-5

CDR3 DNA: TGTGCCAGCAGTTTCGGGAGGGGGGGATCCACTGAAGCTTTCTTT
CDR3 protein: CASSFGRGGSTEAFF
V gene: TRBV12-3/TRBV12-4
CDR3 length: 15
clone size: few
D gene: NA
J gene: TRBJ1-1

CDR3 DNA: TGTGCCACCAGCCCAGTGAAAGAAAGCACAGATACGCAGTATTTT
CDR3 protein: CATSPVKESTDTQYF
V gene: TRBV15
CDR3 length: 15
clone size: NA
D gene: NA
J gene: TRBJ2-3

CDR3 DNA: TGTGCCAGCACCATCCTTCTCGGTAGTGAGCAGTTCTTC
CDR3 protein: CASTILLGSEQFF
V gene: TRBV12-3/TRBV12-4
CDR3 length: 13
clone size: many
D gene: NA
J gene: TRBJ2-1

CDR3 DNA: TGTGCCAGCAGCTTAGAGGCGGGGAAGGCTTCACCCCTCCACTTT
CDR3 protein: CASSLEAGKASPLHF
V gene: TRBV7-6
CDR3 length: 15
clone size: NA
D gene: NA
J gene: TRBJ1-6

CDR3 DNA: TGTGCCAGCCCTGATGGGCACTTGAACACTGAAGCTTTCTTT
CDR3 protein: CASPDGHLNTEAFF
V gene: TRBV5-4
CDR3 length: 14
clone size: few
D gene: NA
J gene: TRBJ1-1

CDR3 DNA: TGTGCCAGCAGTTCCTTGAGGGGGCGAGGCTATGGCTACACCTTC
CDR3 protein: CASSSLRGRGYGYTF
V gene: TRBV12-3/TRBV12-4
CDR3 length: 15
clone size: NA
D gene: TRBD1
J gene: TRBJ1-2

CDR3 DNA: TGTGCCAGCAGTCCGGTATCGAGTGTCAGGCCCCAGCATTTT
CDR3 protein: CASSPVSSVRPQHF
V gene: TRBV6-2/TRBV6-3
CDR3 length: 14
clone size: NA
D gene: NA
J gene: TRBJ1-5

CDR3 DNA: TGTGCCAGCAGCTTAGAGGGCGCCTCTGGGGCCAACGTCCTGACTTTC
CDR3 protein: CASSLEGASGANVLTF
V gene: TRBV7-2
CDR3 length: 16
clone size: once
D gene: NA
J gene: TRBJ2-6

CDR3 DNA: TGTGCCACCAGCAGAGATTATGCAGGCGGCTCTGGAAACACCATATATTTT
CDR3 protein: CATSRDYAGGSGNTIYF
V gene: TRBV15
CDR3 length: 17
clone size: NA
D gene: NA
J gene: TRBJ1-3

CDR3 DNA: TGCAGTGCTATGCACCGGGACAGGGGACCCAATGAGCAGTTCTTC
CDR3 protein: CSAMHRDRGPNEQFF
V gene: TRBV20-1
CDR3 length: 15
clone size: NA
D gene: TRBD1
J gene: TRBJ2-1

CDR3 DNA: TGCAGCGTTGAAGAGGCAGGGAACTATGGCTACACCTTC
CDR3 protein: CSVEEAGNYGYTF
V gene: TRBV29-1
CDR3 length: 13
clone size: few
D gene: NA
J gene: TRBJ1-2

CDR3 DNA: TGTGCCAGCATCCCGGGGGGGCCTTTGAATGAAAAACTGTTTTTT
CDR3 protein: CASIPGGPLNEKLFF
V gene: TRBV2
CDR3 length: 15
clone size: few
D gene: NA
J gene: TRBJ1-4

CDR3 DNA: TGCGCCAGCAGCTCGGGACAGGGTTGGACCGGGGAGCTGTTTTTT
CDR3 protein: CASSSGQGWTGELFF
V gene: TRBV5-1
CDR3 length: 15
clone size: NA
D gene: TRBD1
J gene: TRBJ2-2

CDR3 DNA: TGCGCCAGCAGCCCCCAACAGGGGAAGGCGAACACCGGGGAGCTGTTTTTT
CDR3 protein: CASSPQQGKANTGELFF
V gene: TRBV4-3
CDR3 length: 17
clone size: few
D gene: TRBD1
J gene: TRBJ2-2

CDR3 DNA: TGCAGTGCCCTAGCTTCCGGGCCGAACACTGAAGCTTTCTTT
CDR3 protein: CSALASGPNTEAFF
V gene: TRBV20-1
CDR3 length: 14
clone size: many
D gene: NA
J gene: TRBJ1-1

CDR3 DNA: TGTGCCAGCAGCACCTCTGGACAGGTCCTTCGGTATGGCTACACCTTC
CDR3 protein: CASSTSGQVLRYGYTF
V gene: TRBV7-3
CDR3 length: 16
clone size: few
D gene: TRBD1
J gene: TRBJ1-2

CDR3 DNA: TGTGCCAGCAGCTTGGCCTTAGCCACAGATACGCAGTATTTT
CDR3 protein: CASSLALATDTQYF
V gene: TRBV5-5
CDR3 length: 14
clone size: NA
D gene: NA
J gene: TRBJ2-3

CDR3 DNA: TGTGCCAGCAGCGTGACGGGAGCCTCCTACGAGCAGTACTTC
CDR3 protein: CASSVTGASYEQYF
V gene: TRBV9
CDR3 length: 14
clone size: many
D gene: NA
J gene: TRBJ2-7

CDR3 DNA: TGTGCCAGCAGCCAAGATCAGGGAGGCCCCAATCAGCCCCAGCATTTT
CDR3 protein: CASSQDQGGPNQPQHF
V gene: TRBV14
CDR3 length: 16
clone size: few
D gene: NA
J gene: TRBJ1-5

CDR3 DNA: TGTGCCAGCAGCGTACAGAATGTTCCTGGAAACACCATATATTTT
CDR3 protein: CASSVQNVPGNTIYF
V gene: TRBV5-5
CDR3 length: 15
clone size: NA
D gene: NA
J gene: TRBJ1-3

CDR3 DNA: TGTGCCAGCAGTTACCGGGGGCGCACAGATACGCAGTATTTT
CDR3 protein: CASSYRGRTDTQYF
V gene: TRBV6-5
CDR3 length: 14
clone size: NA
D gene: NA
J gene: TRBJ2-3

CDR3 DNA: TGTGCCAGCAGCCGAGGACGGGGATCCTACAATGAGCAGTTCTTC
CDR3 protein: CASSRGRGSYNEQFF
V gene: TRBV7-9
CDR3 length: 15
clone size: few
D gene: NA
J gene: TRBJ2-1

CDR3 DNA: TGTGCCAGCAGTTTAAGGGGACAGGCTAATGAAAAACTGTTTTTT
CDR3 protein: CASSLRGQANEKLFF
V gene: TRBV28
CDR3 length: 15
clone size: many
D gene: TRBD1
J gene: TRBJ1-4

CDR3 DNA: TGTGCCAGCACTGGAGGGGCGACTACAGCCTACGAGCAGTACTTC
CDR3 protein: CASTGGATTAYEQYF
V gene: TRBV28
CDR3 length: 15
clone size: NA
D gene: NA
J gene: TRBJ2-7

CDR3 DNA: TGTGCTAGTGGTTTGGGTGGGCGTGCCGCAGATACGCAGTATTTT
CDR3 protein: CASGLGGRAADTQYF
V gene: TRBV12-5
CDR3 length: 15
clone size: few
D gene: NA
J gene: TRBJ2-3

CDR3 DNA: TGTGCCAGCAGTTTACCTGCGGGGGACGGACCCTACGAGCAGTACTTC
CDR3 protein: CASSLPAGDGPYEQYF
V gene: TRBV28
CDR3 length: 16
clone size: NA
D gene: TRBD2
J gene: TRBJ2-7

CDR3 DNA: TGTGCCAGCAGCCAAGCCTACGAGCAGTACTTC
CDR3 protein: CASSQAYEQYF
V gene: TRBV3-1
CDR3 length: 11
clone size: many
D gene: NA
J gene: TRBJ2-7

CDR3 DNA: TGTGCCAGCAGCTTAAGCCTTATTGGGACAGGGTATCCCCACTATGGCTACACCTTC
CDR3 protein: CASSLSLIGTGYPHYGYTF
V gene: TRBV7-8
CDR3 length: 19
clone size: many
D gene: TRBD1
J gene: TRBJ1-2

CDR3 DNA: TGTGCCAGCAGTTATGAAGGGGCTGGGGCCAACGTCCTGACTTTC
CDR3 protein: CASSYEGAGANVLTF
V gene: TRBV6-2/TRBV6-3
CDR3 length: 15
clone size: many
D gene: NA
J gene: TRBJ2-6

CDR3 DNA: TGCAGCGCCGACCCGACGGGTGAGCATCAGCCCCAGCATTTT
CDR3 protein: CSADPTGEHQPQHF
V gene: TRBV29-1
CDR3 length: 14
clone size: NA
D gene: NA
J gene: TRBJ1-5